Presented here are 9 T cell receptor beta chains from one specimen sequenced in a study of T cells in Graves' hyperthyroidism and ophthalmopathy. Template material for amplifying TCR beta CDR3 regions consisted of RNA transcripts. The TCR CDR3 first-round RT-PCR relied on the HTBI primer set. From the multiplex PCR reads, TCRdb called clonotypes with MiXCR, one entry per CDR3 protein. The sample consists of over 200,000 distinct CDR3 sequences, 17% of them appearing once. Sequencing input: blood. These receptors were taken from a man aged 50-59 years with Graves' hyperthyroidism.

This clonotype was seen ten or more times. The rearrangement links TRBV6-1 to TRBJ1-5, with D tentatively TRBD1 (6 bases). The CDR3 has 15 amino acids. Germline V lookup: CDR1 MNHNS, CDR2 SASEGT. V was shortened by 4 bases and J by 0 bases, with 10 bases between the two germline ends. This CDR3 is CASSVQGNSNQPQHF. CDR3 DNA: TGTGCCAGCAGTGTGCAGGGGAATAGCAATCAGCCCCAGCATTTT.

This clonotype was seen repeatedly, ten times or more. The V call is TRBV7-8, the J call TRBJ1-2; TRBD1 might be the D (6 bases). This CDR3 has 15 residues. CDR1 is SGHVS and CDR2 is FQNEAQ in the germline V gene. V lost 2 bases and J 2 bases, leaving 12 bases between the germline ends. The CDR3 DNA is TGTGCCAGCAGCTTATTGACGGGGGGCAACTATGGCTACACCTTC. It encodes CASSLLTGGNYGYTF.

This clonotype has only a few counts. As the CDR3 is not closed by the conserved phenylalanine or tryptophan, this likely results from a read error. The chain couples TRBV7-3 to TRBJ2-7; D gene unclear. The CDR3 extends over 11 amino acids. The V gene lost 5 bases and the J gene lost 3 bases, with 5 bases spanning the gap. CDR1 is SGHTA and CDR2 is FQGTGA in the germline V gene. Here the CDR3 reads CASSRNYEQYL. The CDR3 nucleotides are TGTGCCAGCAGCCGCAACTACGAGCAGTACCTC.

This clonotype was detected many times. The chain couples TRBV7-2 to TRBJ2-7; D possibly uses TRBD1 or TRBD2 (5 bases each). CDR1 is SGHTA and CDR2 is FQGNSA in the germline V gene. V dropped 2 bases and J dropped 3 bases, with 11 bases sitting between them. This CDR3 has 14 residues. CDR3 nucleotides: TGTGCCAGCAGCTTAAGTCAGGGAGACTACGAGCAGTACTTC. Amino acids: CASSLSQGDYEQYF. Full variable domain (remainder filled in from reference TRBV7-2 and TRBJ2-7): GAGVSQSPSNKVTEKGKDVELRCDPISGHTALYWYRQSLGQGLEFLIYFQGNSAPDKSGLPSDRFSAERTGGSVSTLTIQRTQQEDSAVYLCASSLSQGDYEQYFGPGTRLTVT.

In the case of this clonotype: A much larger clone lies one base from this, so it may be a read error. The CDR3 is CASRSRESGELFF. As DNA, the CDR3 is TGCGCCAGCAGGTCGCGAGAGAGCGGGGAGCTGTTTTTT. V and J are TRBV5-1 and TRBJ2-2; the D is unclear. V was clipped by 5 bases and J by 7 bases, with 12 bases between them. CDR1 and CDR2 (germline): SGHRS, YFSETQ. This CDR3 spans 13 amino acids. The whole variable domain, filled in from reference TRBV5-1 and TRBJ2-2, reads KAGVTQTPRYLIKTRGQQVTLSCSPISGHRSVSWYQQTPGQGLQFLFEYFSETQRNKGNFPGRFSGRQFSNSRSEMNVSTLELGDSALYLCASRSRESGELFFGEGSRLTVL.

A single count supports this clonotype. The genes are TRBV20-1 and TRBJ2-2; 9 positions agree with TRBD2. V was pared by 0 bases and J by 7 bases, with 3 bases of the junction left unmatched. Germline CDR1 and CDR2: DFQATT and SNEGSKA (reference sequence). The CDR3 is 14 residues long. The CDR3 DNA is TGCAGTGCTAGAGATAGCGGGAGTGGCGGGGAGCTGTTTTTT. Its protein is CSARDSGSGGELFF.

This clonotype has ten or more counts. V gene TRBV28 combines with J gene TRBJ2-3, with TRBD1 matching 8 bases. This CDR3 has 14 residues. Germline loops: CDR1 MDHEN, CDR2 SYDVKM. The V gene end was trimmed by 6 bases and the J gene end by 6 bases; junction bases not matched to a gene: 8. The CDR3 DNA reads as TGTGCCAGCAGCACAGGGGGGAGCTCTGATACGCAGTATTTT. Residues: CASSTGGSSDTQYF.

The chain uses TRBV20-1 and TRBJ1-5, with D possibly being TRBD1 (5 bases). The CDR3 runs to 13 residues. In germline, CDR1 is DFQATT, CDR2 SNEGSKA (reference sequence). V dropped 4 bases and J dropped 4 bases, with 11 bases sitting between them. The CDR3 DNA is TGCAGTGCTAACGGGGGTTTTAATCAGCCCCAGCATTTT. Its protein product is CSANGGFNQPQHF.

This clonotype was recorded many times. This chain links TRBV7-2 with TRBJ2-4; TRBD2 agrees at 9 bases. This CDR3 is built from 20 residues. Per the germline V gene, CDR1 is SGHTA and CDR2 is FQGNSA. Unmatched junction bases numbered 16, after V lost 4 bases and J lost 0 bases. The CDR3 coding sequence is TGTGCCAGCAGCTCACTCGCCCCCTACAGCGGGAGGTTAGCCAAAAACATTCAGTACTTC. It translates to CASSSLAPYSGRLAKNIQYF.